This passage covers 16 T cell receptor beta chains from one sample sequenced in a study of beta chain features in type 1 diabetes. Expressed TCRB transcripts were sequenced after all isolated RNA was converted to cDNA. Clones were sequenced by immunoSEQ multiplex PCR, and TCRdb holds only the in-frame ones, with some missing. This sample has 810,000 or so clones, with roughly 17% found just once. The sequenced sample was naive CD4+ T cells from blood. Receptor source: a woman aged 18-30 years in good health.

The chain combines TRBV9 with TRBJ1-2; a possible D gene is TRBD1 (6 bases). The germline V gene has CDR1 SGDLS and CDR2 YYNGEE. V was clipped by 1 base and J by 4 bases, with 14 bases between them. This CDR3 is built from 15 residues. The CDR3 loop reads CASSVQSQGLYGYTF. The DNA of the CDR3 is TGTGCCAGCAGCGTACAATCTCAGGGGCTCTATGGCTACACCTTC.

The V gene is TRBV4-2, the J gene TRBJ1-4; a possible D gene is TRBD1 (5 bases). CDR3 length: 15 amino acids. V was clipped by 0 bases and J by 8 bases, with 13 bases between them. Germline values: CDR1 LGHNA, CDR2 YNFKEQ. The CDR3: CASSQDRGGDEKLFF. Written as DNA, the CDR3 is TGTGCCAGCAGCCAAGATAGGGGCGGGGACGAAAAACTGTTTTTT.

This clone has more than one count but fewer than ten. The chain carries TRBV4-2 and TRBJ1-2; 8 bases match TRBD1. V lost 0 bases to trimming and J lost 8 bases; unmatched junction nucleotides: 8. This CDR3 has 15 residues. The germline gives CDR1 LGHNA, CDR2 YNFKEQ. In DNA, the CDR3 is TGTGCCAGCAGCCAAGACACGGGCAGGGGGCTAGGCTACACCTTC. Encoded protein: CASSQDTGRGLGYTF.

The table lists this clone with a few counts. The chain is built from TRBV7-2 and TRBJ1-2; 10 nucleotides match TRBD1. Germline V gives CDR1 SGHTA, CDR2 FQGNSA. The junction had 4 bases not matched to a gene; V was cut back by 5 bases and J by 4 bases. The CDR3 length is 14 residues. The CDR3 region has the DNA TGTGCCAGCAGCACCCGACAGGGGGCCTATGGCTACACCTTC. Its translation: CASSTRQGAYGYTF.

This clone turned up a few times. The rearrangement uses TRBV7-2 and TRBJ2-1; D gene uncertain. This CDR3 comprises 13 residues. Looked up from germline, CDR1 is SGHTA and CDR2 is FQGNSA. V was cut by 1 base and J by 4 bases, with 5 bases left in between. The CDR3 spells CASSLELYNEQFF. CDR3 DNA sequence: TGTGCCAGCAGCTTAGAGTTGTACAATGAGCAGTTCTTC.

This clone was picked up a small number of times. The chain recombines TRBV19 with TRBJ2-7; no clear D gene. The CDR3 extends over 16 amino acids. Germline values: CDR1 LNHDA, CDR2 SQIVND (reference sequence). Deletions cut 1 base from V and 2 bases from J, with 15 bases between. CDR3 nucleotide sequence: TGTGCCAGTAGTATAGCCCAAACTCGGGCAGCCTACGAGCAGTACTTC. Encoded protein: CASSIAQTRAAYEQYF.

CDR3 residues: CASSLARAGVANNEQFF. CDR3 nucleotide sequence: TGTGCCAGCAGCTTAGCCAGGGCGGGAGTTGCCAACAATGAGCAGTTCTTC. The chain carries TRBV7-8 and TRBJ2-1; 7 bases are a match to TRBD2. CDR1 SGHVS and CDR2 FQNEAQ come from the germline V gene. CDR3 size: 17 residues. V trimming: 0 bases; J trimming: 5 bases; junction bases outside the gene matches: 10.

This clone turned up a few times. The rearrangement joins TRBV5-1 to TRBJ2-1; 7 nucleotides agree with TRBD2. Per the germline V gene, CDR1 is SGHRS and CDR2 is YFSETQ. The CDR3 is made up of 16 amino acids. The V and J ends lost 0 bases and 6 bases, in that order; junction bases with no gene match: 9. In DNA, the CDR3 is TGCGCCAGCAGCTTGGGCGGGGGAGGGCCATCCAATGAGCAGTTCTTC. It yields the protein CASSLGGGGPSNEQFF.

This clone was seen more than once but under ten times. The CDR3 coding sequence is TGCGCCAGCAGCTCGCGTAGCGGGAGTAGAACCGGGGAGCTGTTTTTT. This gives the protein CASSSRSGSRTGELFF. The chain combines TRBV5-1 with TRBJ2-2; 9 bases agree with TRBD2. Germline loops: CDR1 SGHRS, CDR2 YFSETQ. This CDR3 spans 16 amino acids. Unmatched junction bases numbered 8, after V lost 3 bases and J lost 5 bases.

This clone is a singleton in its sample. The V gene is TRBV5-6, the J gene TRBJ1-5; D is unclear. Per the germline V gene, CDR1 is SGHDT and CDR2 is YYEEEE. The V and J ends lost 2 bases and 0 bases respectively, with 6 bases between them. The CDR3 length is 14 residues. CDR3 DNA sequence: TGTGCCAGCAGCTTCGTCGCTAGCAATCAGCCCCAGCATTTT. Its protein is CASSFVASNQPQHF.

This chain uses TRBV6-5 with TRBJ2-2; no clear D gene. Germline V gives CDR1 MNHEY, CDR2 SVGAGI. V was pared by 6 bases and J by 0 bases, with 8 bases between. There are 14 residues in the CDR3. The CDR3 loop is CASRSLPNTGELFF. CDR3 nucleotide sequence: TGTGCCAGCAGGTCCTTGCCGAACACCGGGGAGCTGTTTTTT.

This clone was counted only a few times. The rearrangement joins TRBV7-2 to TRBJ2-7; the D gene is possibly TRBD2 (6 bases). Germline V gives CDR1 SGHTA, CDR2 FQGNSA. This CDR3 contains 17 residues. V lost 5 bases and J lost 2, with 22 bases in between. CDR3 residues: CASSKTGTRGVPYEQYF. CDR3 bases: TGTGCCAGCAGCAAGACGGGAACACGCGGGGTACCCTACGAGCAGTACTTC.

This clone has just a few counts. The chain couples TRBV28 to TRBJ2-1; 9 nucleotides line up with TRBD2. Germline V gene sequence: CDR1 MDHEN, CDR2 SYDVKM. V shed 3 bases and J 4 bases; nucleotides not matched to a gene: 4. The CDR3 runs 15 residues. CDR3 coding DNA: TGTGCCAGCAGTTTCGTAGCGGGGGATTACAATGAGCAGTTCTTC. Amino acid sequence: CASSFVAGDYNEQFF. The full variable domain, its missing parts supplied by reference TRBV28 and TRBJ2-1, is DVKVTQSSRYLVKRTGEKVFLECVQDMDHENMFWYRQDPGLGLRLIYFSYDVKMKEKGDIPEGYSVSREKKERFSLILESASTNQTSMYLCASSFVAGDYNEQFFGPGTRLTVL.

In this sample, this clone turned up a few times. The genes are TRBV25-1 and TRBJ2-1; D possibly corresponds to TRBD2 (6 bases). Germline-derived CDR1 and CDR2 are MGHDK and SYGVNS. V was cut by 5 bases and J by 8 bases, with 16 bases left in between. This CDR3 comprises 14 residues. CDR3 amino acids: CASSSGFLSHEQFF. The CDR3 DNA follows: TGTGCCAGCAGTAGCGGGTTCTTGTCACATGAGCAGTTCTTC.

This clone was observed a handful of times. The chain's CDR3 is CASHSGTGPDYGYTF. The DNA of the CDR3 is TGTGCCAGCCATTCCGGGACAGGCCCCGACTATGGCTACACCTTC. This sequence joins TRBV9 and TRBJ1-2; 8 positions agree with TRBD1. Germline V gene sequence: CDR1 SGDLS, CDR2 YYNGEE. The V and J ends lost 7 bases and 3 bases, in that order; junction bases with no gene match: 11. The CDR3 spans 15 residues.

In this sample, this clone turned up a few times. The rearrangement uses TRBV5-1 and TRBJ2-3, with 11 bases that match TRBD2. The germline CDR1 and CDR2 sequences are SGHRS and YFSETQ. Trimming cost V 4 bases and J 3 bases; bases outside gene matches: 7. This CDR3 is built from 16 residues. This CDR3 is CASSRSGRALTDTQYF. CDR3 in DNA: TGCGCCAGCAGCCGTAGCGGGAGGGCCTTAACAGATACGCAGTATTTT.